Listed here are 28 T cell receptor beta chains from one sample, sequenced in a study of T cell responses to AZD1222 COVID-19 vaccine. Libraries were prepared by immunoSEQ multiplex PCR; TCRdb keeps only in-frame clonotypes and omits some of them. Of about 180,000 clones in the sample, 85% to 90% were seen once. This specimen consisted of peripheral blood, obtained 28 days after the second AZD1222 dose. The receptor set was obtained from an adult who received the AZD1222 COVID-19 vaccine.

V gene TRBV4-1 combines with J gene TRBJ2-1, with D tentatively TRBD1 (6 bases). The CDR3 runs 17 residues. CDR1 and CDR2 (germline): MGHRA, YSYEKL. Trimming took off 6 bases at V and 3 bases at J, with 21 bases between the two ends. The CDR3 here is CASRVEGTRIGYNEQFF. The CDR3 DNA follows: TGCGCCAGCAGGGTTGAGGGGACACGGATCGGCTACAATGAGCAGTTCTTC.

The chain employs TRBV6-2 or TRBV6-3 and TRBJ2-1, with D uncertain. Germline values: CDR1 MNHEY, CDR2 SVGEGT. V was shortened by 6 bases and J by 5 bases, with 11 bases between the two germline ends. The length of the CDR3 is 13 residues. The CDR3 reads CASRYPAHNEQFF. The CDR3 bases are TGTGCCAGCAGATACCCAGCACACAATGAGCAGTTCTTC.

This sequence joins TRBV3-1 (or the pseudogene TRBV3-2) and TRBJ2-3, with D maybe TRBD2 (6 bases). Trimming removed 6 bases from V and 0 bases from J, with 16 bases in between. CDR3 length: 16 residues. The germline gives CDR1 LGHDT, CDR2 YNNKEL (reference sequence). CDR3 residues: CASSRGGGTSTDTQYF. The CDR3, as DNA: TGTGCCAGCAGTCGGGGTGGAGGGACTAGCACAGATACGCAGTATTTT.

Concerning this clone itself: Other DNA sequences in the same sample also yield this CDR3. The chain joins TRBV5-1 to TRBJ2-2, with a weak D call TRBD1 (5 bases). This CDR3 is 14 amino acids long. CDR1 and CDR2 (germline): SGHRS, YFSETQ. V lost 1 base and J 5 bases, leaving 9 bases between the germline ends. The CDR3 bases are TGCGCCAGCAGCTTGATAGGGGATACCGGGGAGCTGTTTTTT. It specifies CASSLIGDTGELFF.

This chain joins TRBV2 and TRBJ1-1, with a weak D call TRBD1 (5 bases). Germline V gives CDR1 SNHLY, CDR2 FYNNEI. Trimming took 5 bases from V and 4 from J, leaving 14 bases between them. CDR3 length equals 14 residues. CDR3 protein: CASSFRGEPTEAFF. The CDR3, as DNA: TGTGCCAGCAGTTTTCGGGGGGAGCCCACTGAAGCTTTCTTT.

J is TRBJ2-7 and V is TRBV11-3; perhaps TRBD1 as D (5 bases). This CDR3 is 14 amino acids long. Germline CDR1 and CDR2: SGHNT and YENEEA. The V and J ends lost 1 base and 1 base respectively, with 8 bases between them. CDR3 DNA: TGTGCCAGCAGCTTAGGTCCAGGGTCCTACGAGCAGTACTTC. This gives the protein CASSLGPGSYEQYF.

In its sample, this clone was seen once. The rearrangement joins TRBV5-5 to TRBJ1-4; D not resolved. This CDR3 comprises 13 residues. From germline, CDR1 is SGHKS and CDR2 YYEKEE (reference sequence). Trimming pared 2 bases from V and 2 bases from J, leaving 4 bases between. The CDR3 loop reads CASSLLTNEKLFF. The CDR3 region has the DNA TGTGCCAGCAGCTTATTGACTAATGAAAAACTGTTTTTT.

This chain links TRBV28 with TRBJ2-7, with D maybe TRBD2 (8 bases). Germline V gene lookup returns CDR1 MDHEN and CDR2 SYDVKM. Trimming removed 8 bases at V and 2 bases at J, with 22 bases between. The CDR3 is 16 residues long. CDR3 protein: CASGGPSGGQTYEQYF. The CDR3 nucleotides are TGTGCCAGCGGGGGGCCAAGCGGGGGACAGACCTACGAGCAGTACTTC.

The gene calls are TRBV7-2 and TRBJ2-7; D remains ambiguous. V was clipped by 4 bases and J by 2 bases, with 9 bases between them. In germline, CDR1 is SGHTA, CDR2 FQGNSA. This CDR3 comprises 13 residues. This CDR3 is CASSSRGPYEQYF. The CDR3 DNA reads as TGTGCCAGCAGCTCGAGAGGCCCCTACGAGCAGTACTTC.

The CDR3 reads CASSEGLGVGYGYTF. CDR3 in DNA: TGTGCCAGCAGTGAAGGCCTCGGGGTAGGCTATGGCTACACCTTC. The chain combines TRBV6-1 with TRBJ1-2; the D is unclear. The ends were cut back, 1 base at V and 4 bases at J, with 13 bases in the middle. Germline values: CDR1 MNHNS, CDR2 SASEGT. This CDR3 comprises 15 residues.

This chain uses TRBV5-1 with TRBJ2-3; no reliable D call. V lost 4 bases to trimming and J lost 1 base, with 7 bases between them. The CDR3 sequence is 13 residues long. The germline gives CDR1 SGHRS, CDR2 YFSETQ. CDR3 protein: CASSGPGTDTQYF. The DNA of the CDR3 is TGCGCCAGCAGCGGGCCTGGCACAGATACGCAGTATTTT.

V and J are TRBV5-1 and TRBJ2-1; 7 nucleotides agree with TRBD2. The V gene end was trimmed by 0 bases and the J gene end by 3 bases; junction bases not matched to a gene: 3. Germline-derived CDR1 and CDR2 are SGHRS and YFSETQ. This CDR3 comprises 15 residues. CDR3 DNA sequence: TGCGCCAGCAGCTTGGTCGGCGGGGGCTACAATGAGCAGTTCTTC. It specifies CASSLVGGGYNEQFF.

The chain joins TRBV3-1 (or the pseudogene TRBV3-2) to TRBJ2-7; D may correspond to TRBD1 or TRBD2 (5 bases each). The CDR3 extends over 13 amino acids. The V end lost 4 bases, the J end lost 2 bases, and 9 bases lay between the germline ends. Germline lookup yields CDR1 LGHDT and CDR2 YNNKEL (reference sequence). CDR3 in amino acids: CASSPGPTYEQYF. DNA of the CDR3: TGTGCCAGCAGCCCGGGACCCACCTACGAGCAGTACTTC.

The V call is TRBV5-1, the J call TRBJ2-2; the match to TRBD2 covers 10 bases. The ends lost 4 bases at V and 8 bases at J; junction bases unmatched: 11. The germline V gene has CDR1 SGHRS and CDR2 YFSETQ. This CDR3 has 16 residues. The CDR3 nucleotides read TGCGCCAGCAGCCGGGCGCCTAGCGGGGGAAATGGGGAGCTGTTTTTT. This gives the protein CASSRAPSGGNGELFF.

The chain joins TRBV7-8 to TRBJ2-3, with TRBD2 matching 11 bases. Germline V gene data show CDR1 as SGHVS and CDR2 as FQNEAQ. Trimming took 5 bases from V and 6 from J; bases not matched to a gene: 13. CDR3 length: 17 amino acids. The CDR3 sequence is CASSPLAGGPLLDTQYF. DNA of the CDR3: TGTGCCAGCAGCCCTTTAGCGGGGGGGCCGTTATTGGATACGCAGTATTTT.

The V call is TRBV6-2 or TRBV6-3, the J call TRBJ1-1, with 7 bases identical to TRBD1. The CDR3 loop spans 14 amino acids. Germline-derived CDR1 and CDR2 are MNHEY and SVGEGT. Losses at the gene ends were 0 bases for V and 4 bases for J; bases not matched to a gene: 2. The DNA for the CDR3 is TGTGCCAGCAGTTACTCCGACAGGGCCACTGAAGCTTTCTTT. It translates to CASSYSDRATEAFF.

The V call is TRBV19, the J call TRBJ2-3, with TRBD2 matching over 8 bases. Trimming removed 1 base from V and 3 bases from J; junction bases left unmatched: 6. Germline CDR1 reads LNHDA; CDR2 reads SQIVND (reference sequence). The CDR3 is 16 residues long. CDR3 DNA: TGTGCCAGTAGTATAGCTGGGCGGGGGGAAACAGATACGCAGTATTTT. Translating it yields CASSIAGRGETDTQYF.

This clone was seen just once. This chain connects TRBV5-1 to TRBJ2-2, with 11 bases aligning to TRBD1. The V and J ends lost 0 bases and 6 bases, in that order; junction bases with no gene match: 4. The germline V gene encodes CDR1 SGHRS and CDR2 YFSETQ. This CDR3 region has 16 residues. Here the CDR3 DNA reads TGCGCCAGCAGCTTGGTCGGACAGGGGGCTGCCGGGGAGCTGTTTTTT. Amino acid sequence: CASSLVGQGAAGELFF.

The V and J genes are TRBV4-1 and TRBJ2-1, with TRBD2 as a possible D gene (6 bases). The CDR3 sequence is 16 residues long. The germline V gene has CDR1 MGHRA and CDR2 YSYEKL. V was trimmed by 1 base and J by 2 bases, leaving 12 bases between them. The chain's CDR3 is CASSQAQRAPYNEQFF. CDR3 DNA: TGCGCCAGCAGCCAAGCACAGCGGGCACCCTACAATGAGCAGTTCTTC.

V and J are TRBV3-1 (or the pseudogene TRBV3-2) and TRBJ2-5, with TRBD2 matching 8 bases. The germline V gene encodes CDR1 LGHDT and CDR2 YNNKEL (reference sequence). This CDR3 region has 16 residues. Trimming at V came to 0 bases and at J to 5 bases, leaving 8 bases not matched to a gene. CDR3 sequence: CASSQDFGGAAETQYF. CDR3 coding DNA: TGTGCCAGCAGCCAAGATTTCGGGGGGGCCGCCGAGACCCAGTACTTC.

The sample holds one count of this clone. The J gene is TRBJ1-5, the V gene TRBV10-3; perhaps TRBD1 as D (5 bases). CDR1 is ENHRY and CDR2 is SYGVKD in the germline V gene. V was pared by 4 bases and J by 2 bases, with 12 bases between. CDR3 length: 15 residues. CDR3 sequence: CAISVDRDGNQPQHF. In DNA, the CDR3 is TGTGCCATCAGTGTAGATAGGGACGGCAATCAGCCCCAGCATTTT.

J is TRBJ2-3 and V is TRBV14; D uncertain. Trimming stripped 0 bases from V and 4 bases from J, with 5 bases between. Germline values: CDR1 SGHDN, CDR2 FVKESK. The CDR3 loop spans 13 amino acids. The CDR3 DNA reads TGTGCCAGCAGCCAAGATTCCCCAGATACGCAGTATTTT. This gives the protein CASSQDSPDTQYF.

The rearrangement links TRBV6-5 to TRBJ1-1; D call uncertain. The CDR3 is 13 residues long. Trimming stripped 6 bases from V and 6 bases from J, with 14 bases between. Germline CDR1 is MNHEY and CDR2 is SVGAGI. CDR3 sequence reads: CASSLGFRAEAFF. DNA for the CDR3: TGTGCCAGCAGCTTAGGGTTTCGGGCTGAAGCTTTCTTT.

This chain connects TRBV6-2 or TRBV6-3 to TRBJ2-7, with unresolved D. From germline, CDR1 is MNHEY and CDR2 SVGEGT. The CDR3 is made up of 14 amino acids. V was cut by 8 bases and J by 0 bases, with 14 bases left in between. CDR3 amino acids: CASRHRTVSYEQYF. The CDR3 DNA is TGTGCCAGCCGCCATAGAACAGTCTCCTACGAGCAGTACTTC.

This clone is a singleton in its sample. The chain couples TRBV6-5 to TRBJ2-4; D call uncertain. The length of the CDR3 is 11 residues. V gave up 3 bases and J gave up 8 bases, with 5 bases separating them. Per germline, CDR1 MNHEY and CDR2 SVGAGI. CDR3 nucleotides: TGTGCCAGCAGTTATTCGGACATTCAGTACTTC. It is translated as CASSYSDIQYF.

This chain uses TRBV7-6 with TRBJ2-2; 10 nucleotides line up with TRBD1. Germline values: CDR1 SGHVS, CDR2 FNYEAQ. With 3 bases clipped from V and 7 bases from J, the junction kept 5 bases outside the gene matches. The CDR3 is 15 residues long. CDR3 bases: TGTGCCAGCAGCTTTCGACAGGGGGCTGACGGGGAGCTGTTTTTT. Protein sequence: CASSFRQGADGELFF.

This chain connects TRBV5-1 to TRBJ1-2; 7 bases agree with TRBD1. Germline CDR1 and CDR2: SGHRS and YFSETQ. V dropped 4 bases and J dropped 0; count of bases not matched to a gene: 12. There are 17 residues in the CDR3. The CDR3 reads CASSAKTSTGTNYGYTF. The CDR3 nucleotides are TGCGCCAGCAGCGCCAAGACATCGACAGGGACTAACTATGGCTACACCTTC.

The V gene is TRBV6-5, the J gene TRBJ1-2; maybe TRBD1 (6 bases). Germline V gene lookup returns CDR1 MNHEY and CDR2 SVGAGI. The CDR3 extends over 13 amino acids. Trimming stripped 2 bases from V and 6 bases from J, with 10 bases between. This CDR3 reads CASSYGEGDGYTF. The CDR3 DNA follows: TGTGCCAGCAGTTACGGAGAGGGGGATGGCTACACCTTC.